A single sample gave rise to the 6 T cell receptor beta chains below, sequenced in a study of radiotherapy plus CTLA-4 blockade in lung cancer. Sequencing was performed with immunoSEQ multiplex PCR; in TCRdb, only in-frame clones are kept and a portion is missing. The sample has more than 55,000 clones, around 79% seen once. Sample: peripheral blood, taken from a patient treated with radiotherapy plus ipilimumab. These receptors were obtained from a human donor with non-small cell lung cancer who had a complete response to radiotherapy plus ipilimumab.

The chain uses TRBV27 and TRBJ1-3; tentative D call: TRBD1 (6 bases). CDR3 size: 14 residues. The V and J ends lost 6 bases and 3 bases respectively, with 12 bases between them. Per the germline V gene, CDR1 is MNHEY and CDR2 is SMNVEV (reference sequence). CDR3 residues: CASSLRGGGNTIYF. CDR3 DNA: TGTGCCAGCAGCTTACGAGGGGGTGGAAACACCATATATTTT.

The chain carries TRBV27 and TRBJ2-3, with 11 nucleotides matching TRBD1. The CDR3 consists of 16 residues. CDR1 MNHEY and CDR2 SMNVEV come from the germline V gene (reference sequence). The J segment lost 4 bases and the V segment lost 5 bases, leaving 8 bases of the junction unmatched. CDR3 protein: CASSPRTGGKADTQYF. CDR3 DNA: TGTGCCAGCAGTCCCAGGACAGGGGGCAAAGCAGATACGCAGTATTTT.

The chain recombines TRBV27 with TRBJ2-1; 8 nucleotides line up with TRBD1. CDR3 length equals 15 residues. Per the germline V gene, CDR1 is MNHEY and CDR2 is SMNVEV (reference sequence). The V segment lost 4 bases and the J segment 6 bases; nucleotides outside the gene matches: 8. Written as DNA, the CDR3 is TGTGCCAGCAGTTCCGGGACAGGCGGGGTCAATGAGCAGTTCTTC. The encoded protein is CASSSGTGGVNEQFF.

This clone was detected only a few times. The V gene is TRBV7-9, the J gene TRBJ1-3; 10 bases match TRBD1. Germline loops: CDR1 SEHNR, CDR2 FQNEAQ (reference sequence). Losses at the gene ends were 3 bases for V and 14 bases for J; bases not matched to a gene: 10. The CDR3 extends over 14 amino acids. CDR3 sequence (DNA): TGTGCCAGCAGCTTGGGACAGGGGACCGACGGCCTATATTTT. It encodes CASSLGQGTDGLYF.

This clone has just a few counts. V is TRBV7-9 and J is TRBJ2-1; 9 bases are a match to TRBD2. The CDR3 sequence is 16 residues long. The V gene end was trimmed by 2 bases and the J gene end by 3 bases; junction bases not matched to a gene: 5. The V gene's germline CDR1 is SEHNR and CDR2 FQNEAQ (reference sequence). The CDR3 loop is CASSLIAGVHYNEQFF. DNA of the CDR3: TGTGCCAGCAGCTTAATAGCGGGAGTCCACTACAATGAGCAGTTCTTC.

This clone came up once. V is TRBV27 and J is TRBJ2-2; possibly TRBD2 for D (6 bases). The CDR3 runs to 17 residues. V lost 1 base and J lost 2, with 14 bases in between. Germline V gene data show CDR1 as MNHEY and CDR2 as SMNVEV (reference sequence). The CDR3 sequence: CASSLLLAAINTGELFF. The CDR3 coding sequence is TGTGCCAGCAGTTTATTACTAGCAGCTATAAACACCGGGGAGCTGTTTTTT.